Many counts were recorded for the clone carrying this T cell receptor (beta chain). Germline values: CDR1 MDHEN, CDR2 SYDVKM. The V and J ends lost 6 bases and 6 bases respectively, with 23 bases between them. CDR3 length: 16 amino acids. TCRdb re-called the 5' RACE reads through MiXCR, storing one row per CDR3 protein. This table has a few hundred thousand distinct CDR3 sequences, under 20% appearing once. The data were taken from a study of identical twins. Sequencing was done on a sample of naive T cells sorted from blood. This receptor was identified in a man aged 50 or older in good health. The rearrangement joins TRBV28 to TRBJ1-2, with D tentatively TRBD1 (6 bases). The CDR3 spells CASRRFLGAAINGYTF. In DNA, the CDR3 is TGTGCCAGCAGAAGGTTTCTGGGGGCGGCTATAAATGGCTACACCTTC.